The rows below give T cell receptor beta chains drawn from one sample of a study of control samples from healthy donors and cancer patients. Data came from immunoSEQ multiplex PCR; TCRdb stores just in-frame clones and leaves some out. The table shows about 150,000 clones, with about 93% occurring only once. The source material was PBMCs. The origin of the receptors is a man in his sixties with colorectal cancer. Each CDR3 is given with its conserved first and last residue. The D gene is left open where the match is weak. Clone size, where shown, is once, few, many, or a class for clones that have expanded.

v_call: TRBV24-1; d_call: -; cdr3_length: 13; clone_size: -; j_call: TRBJ2-3; cdr3_nt: TGTGCCACCAGGTCATCTGGCGCAGATACGCAGTATTTT; cdr3_aa: CATRSSGADTQYF
v_call: TRBV7-9; d_call: -; cdr3_length: 16; clone_size: -; j_call: TRBJ1-5; cdr3_nt: TGTGCCAGCAGCCCGGGGGGGTCCAGGAGAGATCAGCCCCAGCATTTT; cdr3_aa: CASSPGGSRRDQPQHF
v_call: TRBV7-2; d_call: -; cdr3_length: 15; clone_size: -; j_call: TRBJ2-5; cdr3_nt: TGTGCCAGCAGCCCCCGGGGAGGAATGTGGGAGACCCAGTACTTC; cdr3_aa: CASSPRGGMWETQYF
v_call: TRBV12-3/TRBV12-4; d_call: -; cdr3_length: 13; clone_size: -; j_call: TRBJ2-1; cdr3_nt: TGTGCCAGCAGTATTCACCAGCGCAATGAGCAGTTCTTC; cdr3_aa: CASSIHQRNEQFF
v_call: TRBV9; d_call: -; cdr3_length: 13; clone_size: -; j_call: TRBJ2-5; cdr3_nt: TGTGCCAGCAGCGTAGATAATGGAGAGACCCAGTACTTC; cdr3_aa: CASSVDNGETQYF
v_call: TRBV19; d_call: -; cdr3_length: 12; clone_size: -; j_call: TRBJ1-5; cdr3_nt: TGTGCCAGCGGACGTAGCAATCAGCCCCAGCATTTT; cdr3_aa: CASGRSNQPQHF
v_call: TRBV5-4; d_call: -; cdr3_length: 15; clone_size: -; j_call: TRBJ2-2; cdr3_nt: TGTGCCAGCAGCTTGAAGGTGACAGGCACCGGGGAGCTGTTTTTT; cdr3_aa: CASSLKVTGTGELFF
v_call: TRBV5-6; d_call: TRBD1; cdr3_length: 13; clone_size: -; j_call: TRBJ1-6; cdr3_nt: TGTGCCAGCAGCAAGGACAGGGGACAGCCCCTCCACTTT; cdr3_aa: CASSKDRGQPLHF
v_call: TRBV28; d_call: -; cdr3_length: 13; clone_size: -; j_call: TRBJ1-6; cdr3_nt: TGTGCCAGTGGACCAGGGAACAATTCACCCCTCCACTTT; cdr3_aa: CASGPGNNSPLHF
v_call: TRBV5-1; d_call: TRBD2; cdr3_length: 16; clone_size: -; j_call: TRBJ2-1; cdr3_nt: TGCGCCAGCAGCTTGGCGGGTCTAGCGGGGGCTAATGAGCAGTTCTTC; cdr3_aa: CASSLAGLAGANEQFF
v_call: TRBV6-5; d_call: TRBD2; cdr3_length: 14; clone_size: -; j_call: TRBJ2-7; cdr3_nt: TGTGCCAGCCGCCTAGCGGGGAACACCTACGAGCAGTACTTC; cdr3_aa: CASRLAGNTYEQYF
v_call: TRBV5-4; d_call: TRBD1; cdr3_length: 13; clone_size: -; j_call: TRBJ1-2; cdr3_nt: TGTGCCAGCAGCCGGACAGGGGGTGGTGGCTACACCTTC; cdr3_aa: CASSRTGGGGYTF
v_call: TRBV5-5; d_call: TRBD2; cdr3_length: 13; clone_size: -; j_call: TRBJ2-1; cdr3_nt: TGTGCCAGCAGCCCGCGGGAGTACAATGAGCAGTTCTTC; cdr3_aa: CASSPREYNEQFF
v_call: TRBV6-2/TRBV6-3; d_call: -; cdr3_length: 13; clone_size: -; j_call: TRBJ1-5; cdr3_nt: TGTGCCAGCAGTGGACGGGGTAATCAGCCCCAGCATTTT; cdr3_aa: CASSGRGNQPQHF
v_call: TRBV7-8; d_call: -; cdr3_length: 14; clone_size: -; j_call: TRBJ2-5; cdr3_nt: TGTGCCAGCAGCTTATTGCCCACAGAAGAGACCCAGTACTTC; cdr3_aa: CASSLLPTEETQYF
v_call: TRBV9; d_call: -; cdr3_length: 14; clone_size: -; j_call: TRBJ2-7; cdr3_nt: TGTGCCAGCAGCGTATCTACAGGGTTCCACGAGCAGTACTTC; cdr3_aa: CASSVSTGFHEQYF
v_call: TRBV5-1; d_call: -; cdr3_length: 17; clone_size: -; j_call: TRBJ2-6; cdr3_nt: TGCGCCAGCAGCTTGGAACCATCAATCTCTGGGGCCAACGTCCTGACTTTC; cdr3_aa: CASSLEPSISGANVLTF
v_call: TRBV24-1; d_call: -; cdr3_length: 12; clone_size: -; j_call: TRBJ1-2; cdr3_nt: TGTGCCACCAGGGACCGCCTGAGTGGCTACACCTTC; cdr3_aa: CATRDRLSGYTF
v_call: TRBV15; d_call: -; cdr3_length: 16; clone_size: -; j_call: TRBJ1-2; cdr3_nt: TGTGCCACCAGCAGAGATCGTCAAGGAACCACCTATGGCTACACCTTC; cdr3_aa: CATSRDRQGTTYGYTF
v_call: TRBV6-2/TRBV6-3; d_call: -; cdr3_length: 14; clone_size: -; j_call: TRBJ1-6; cdr3_nt: TGTGCCAGCAGTCCGGGACGGAAGAATTCACCCCTCCACTTT; cdr3_aa: CASSPGRKNSPLHF
v_call: TRBV9; d_call: TRBD1; cdr3_length: 14; clone_size: -; j_call: TRBJ1-1; cdr3_nt: TGTGCCAGCAGCGCGGGACAGGGGGCGGCTGAAGCTTTCTTT; cdr3_aa: CASSAGQGAAEAFF
v_call: TRBV18; d_call: -; cdr3_length: 16; clone_size: -; j_call: TRBJ2-7; cdr3_nt: TGTGCCAGCTCACCACCGAGAGGGGGGGCTAGCGACGAGCAGTACTTC; cdr3_aa: CASSPPRGGASDEQYF
v_call: TRBV9; d_call: TRBD2; cdr3_length: 15; clone_size: -; j_call: TRBJ2-2; cdr3_nt: TGTGCCAGCAGCCCTCGGACTAGCGACACCGGGGAGCTGTTTTTT; cdr3_aa: CASSPRTSDTGELFF
v_call: TRBV4-1; d_call: -; cdr3_length: 13; clone_size: once; j_call: TRBJ1-1; cdr3_nt: TGCGCCAGCAGTCAAGTGGGAAACACTGAAGCTTTCTTT; cdr3_aa: CASSQVGNTEAFF
v_call: TRBV30; d_call: -; cdr3_length: 13; clone_size: -; j_call: TRBJ1-5; cdr3_nt: TGTGCCTGGAGTGTAAACCTCTCGCCGCCCCAGCATTTT; cdr3_aa: CAWSVNLSPPQHF
v_call: TRBV19; d_call: -; cdr3_length: 14; clone_size: -; j_call: TRBJ1-2; cdr3_nt: TGTGCCAGTAGTATACAGGCCGAAGGGAATGGCTACACCTTC; cdr3_aa: CASSIQAEGNGYTF
v_call: TRBV30; d_call: -; cdr3_length: 13; clone_size: -; j_call: TRBJ1-2; cdr3_nt: TGTGCCTGGAAGATGGTCCTTAACTATGGCTACACCTTC; cdr3_aa: CAWKMVLNYGYTF
v_call: TRBV25-1; d_call: TRBD1; cdr3_length: 18; clone_size: once; j_call: TRBJ1-2; cdr3_nt: TGTGCCAGCAGTGGACACCCGGGACAGGGGACGGAATACTATGGCTACACCTTC; cdr3_aa: CASSGHPGQGTEYYGYTF